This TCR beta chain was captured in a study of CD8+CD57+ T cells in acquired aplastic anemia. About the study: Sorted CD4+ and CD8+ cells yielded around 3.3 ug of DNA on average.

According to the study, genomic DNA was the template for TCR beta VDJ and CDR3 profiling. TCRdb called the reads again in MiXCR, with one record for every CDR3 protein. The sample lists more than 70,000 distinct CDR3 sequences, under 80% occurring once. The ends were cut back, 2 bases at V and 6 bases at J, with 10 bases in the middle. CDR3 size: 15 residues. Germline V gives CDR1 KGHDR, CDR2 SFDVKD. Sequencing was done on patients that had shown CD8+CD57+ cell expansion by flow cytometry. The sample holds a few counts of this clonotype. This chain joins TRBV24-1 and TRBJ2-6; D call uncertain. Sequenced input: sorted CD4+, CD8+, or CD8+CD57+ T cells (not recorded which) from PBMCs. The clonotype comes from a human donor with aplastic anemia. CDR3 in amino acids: CATSDSQYPANVLTF. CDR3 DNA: TGTGCCACCAGTGATTCTCAATACCCGGCCAACGTCCTGACTTTC.